These 27 T cell receptor beta chains originate from one sample sequenced in a study of blood T cell repertoires in COVID-19. The repertoire was sequenced with immunoSEQ multiplex PCR; TCRdb's copy has only in-frame clones and lacks some. The top ten hold about 12% of the sample, which has 250,000 to 300,000 clones, less than 90% seen once. Sequencing was carried out using peripheral blood. These receptors were taken from a woman between 65 and 79 years old with COVID-19, enrolled during active disease.

Only one count was recorded for this clone. The chain joins TRBV11-2 to TRBJ2-3; TRBD2 is a possible D gene (6 bases). The CDR3 runs to 14 residues. Germline lookup yields CDR1 SGHAT and CDR2 FQNNGV. V lost 1 base and J 4 bases, leaving 9 bases between the germline ends. CDR3 sequence reads: CASSLVGEADTQYF. The CDR3 DNA reads as TGTGCCAGCAGCTTAGTTGGGGAGGCAGATACGCAGTATTTT.

The CDR3 sequence: CASRDSNQPQHF. CDR3 bases: TGTGCCAGCAGGGACAGTAATCAGCCCCAGCATTTT. The V gene is TRBV12-3 or TRBV12-4, the J gene TRBJ1-5; D possibly corresponds to TRBD1 (6 bases). There are 12 residues in the CDR3. With 6 bases removed from V and 4 bases from J, the gap between germline ends came to 7 bases.

This clone has just one count. V is TRBV7-2 and J is TRBJ1-2, with D tentatively TRBD1 (5 bases). This CDR3 region has 14 residues. With 3 bases removed from V and 4 bases from J, the gap between germline ends came to 12 bases. Germline V gene lookup returns CDR1 SGHTA and CDR2 FQGNSA. CDR3 sequence: CASSFSQGSYGYTF. CDR3 nucleotides: TGTGCCAGCAGCTTTAGCCAGGGTAGCTATGGCTACACCTTC. Full variable domain (remainder filled in from reference TRBV7-2 and TRBJ1-2): GAGVSQSPSNKVTEKGKDVELRCDPISGHTALYWYRQSLGQGLEFLIYFQGNSAPDKSGLPSDRFSAERTGGSVSTLTIQRTQQEDSAVYLCASSFSQGSYGYTFGSGTRLTVV.

The gene calls are TRBV5-4 and TRBJ2-7; 14 bases fit TRBD2. CDR1 and CDR2 from the germline V gene are SGHNT and YYREEE (reference sequence). The CDR3 covers 14 residues. After removal of 2 bases from V and 6 bases from J, the junction contained 1 base not matched to a gene. The CDR3 DNA reads TGTGCCAGCAGCTTAGGGACTAGCGGGGGCGAGCAGTACTTC. This translates into CASSLGTSGGEQYF.

The CDR3 DNA sequence: TGTGCCAGCAGCTCCTTCTCAGTATCTAGCGGGGAGACCCAGTACTTC. It encodes CASSSFSVSSGETQYF. The gene calls are TRBV7-3 and TRBJ2-5, with 8 bases aligning to TRBD2. CDR3 length equals 16 residues. Germline V gene data show CDR1 as SGHTA and CDR2 as FQGTGA. J was trimmed by 5 bases and V by 4 bases; bases with no gene match: 12.

Concerning this clone itself: Other nucleotide sequences in the sample specify the same CDR3. V and J are TRBV2 and TRBJ2-3; D remains ambiguous. CDR1 and CDR2 from the germline V gene are SNHLY and FYNNEI. The CDR3 is 12 amino acids. Trimming shortened V by 4 bases and J by 0 bases, and 2 bases separated the two germline ends. Here the CDR3 reads CASSASTDTQYF. The CDR3 nucleotides are TGTGCCAGCAGTGCTAGCACAGATACGCAGTATTTT.

A few counts support this clone. V usage is TRBV5-1 and J usage is TRBJ1-1, with 8 bases lining up with TRBD1. Germline V gene lookup returns CDR1 SGHRS and CDR2 YFSETQ. This CDR3 comprises 17 residues. The ends lost 3 bases at V and 4 bases at J; junction bases unmatched: 14. The CDR3 sequence: CASSSSTGTGPGTEAFF. CDR3 coding DNA: TGCGCCAGCAGCTCGTCCACCGGGACAGGTCCTGGCACTGAAGCTTTCTTT.

The CDR3 DNA reads TGTGCCAGCAGCCACCAACAGGGGGGGAACACTGAAGCTTTCTTT. Protein: CASSHQQGGNTEAFF. V and J are TRBV5-4 and TRBJ1-1; TRBD1 matches 8 bases. The V and J ends lost 4 bases and 1 base, in that order; junction bases with no gene match: 6. CDR3 length equals 15 residues. Germline-derived CDR1 and CDR2 are SGHNT and YYREEE (reference sequence).

This chain connects TRBV12-3 or TRBV12-4 to TRBJ1-1; 7 bases agree with TRBD1. Losses at the gene ends were 5 bases for V and 8 bases for J; bases not matched to a gene: 5. The CDR3 loop spans 12 amino acids. The CDR3 loop reads CASSVLDREAFF. The DNA for the CDR3 is TGTGCCAGCAGTGTCTTGGACAGGGAAGCTTTCTTT.

The V and J genes are TRBV6-5 and TRBJ1-5; possible D gene TRBD1, 5 bases. The germline V and J ends were trimmed by 6 bases and 3 bases, with 15 bases remaining between them. CDR3 length: 15 residues. Germline V gene sequence: CDR1 MNHEY, CDR2 SVGAGI. This chain's CDR3 is CASSWGGLNNQPQHF. The CDR3 DNA reads as TGTGCCAGCAGCTGGGGGGGTTTGAACAATCAGCCCCAGCATTTT.

The chain recombines TRBV2 with TRBJ2-3; the D is unclear. V lost 3 bases to trimming and J lost 2 bases, with 21 bases between them. The CDR3 spans 18 residues. Germline V lookup: CDR1 SNHLY, CDR2 FYNNEI. The CDR3: CASSEGTRHQIITDTQYF. CDR3 bases: TGTGCCAGCAGTGAGGGTACAAGACACCAGATAATCACAGATACGCAGTATTTT.

J is TRBJ1-1 and V is TRBV29-1; D not resolved. This CDR3 has 11 residues. CDR1 and CDR2 (germline): SQVTM, ANQGSEA. Trimming shortened V by 4 bases and J by 4 bases, and 7 bases separated the two germline ends. The CDR3 DNA reads TGCAGCGTTGGAGGAAGCACTGAAGCTTTCTTT. Protein sequence: CSVGGSTEAFF.

This clone has just a few counts. The CDR3 region has the DNA TGTGCCAGCAGTACCAGGGGTATGGTGGAGAGCACTGAAGCTTTCTTT. Translating gives CASSTRGMVESTEAFF. The rearrangement uses TRBV6-6 and TRBJ1-1; D possibly corresponds to TRBD1 (6 bases). Trimming left V 5 bases short and J 4 bases short, with 20 bases between. The CDR3 is 16 amino acids. CDR1 is MNHNY, CDR2 SVGAGI, per germline (reference sequence).

This rearrangement joins TRBV27 to TRBJ2-7; TRBD2 is a possible D gene (7 bases). The germline V gene encodes CDR1 MNHEY and CDR2 SMNVEV (reference sequence). The length of the CDR3 is 14 residues. Trimming took off 6 bases at V and 2 bases at J, with 14 bases between the two ends. CDR3 in DNA: TGTGCCAGCAGCCTGGGGGGGGCCCCCTACGAGCAGTACTTC. It yields the protein CASSLGGAPYEQYF.

This clone showed up just once. The chain recombines TRBV27 with TRBJ1-4; the D gene is possibly TRBD1 (6 bases). Trimming took off 3 bases at V and 5 bases at J, with 10 bases between the two ends. CDR1 and CDR2 (germline): MNHEY, SMNVEV (reference sequence). This CDR3 is built from 14 residues. The CDR3 DNA reads TGTGCCAGCAGTTTTTACAGGGCAAATGAAAAACTGTTTTTT. This sequence encodes CASSFYRANEKLFF.

The CDR3 DNA reads as TGCGCCAGCAGCCAAGAGCCACAGGGCAATCAGCCCCAGCATTTT. This translates into CASSQEPQGNQPQHF. V gene TRBV4-1 combines with J gene TRBJ1-5, with D possibly matching TRBD1 (5 bases). Per the germline V gene, CDR1 is MGHRA and CDR2 is YSYEKL. The CDR3 is 15 residues long. V lost 0 bases and J 2 bases, leaving 8 bases between the germline ends.

The genes are TRBV6-5 and TRBJ2-7; a weak D match, TRBD2 (5 bases). The CDR3 runs 13 residues. The germline V gene encodes CDR1 MNHEY and CDR2 SVGAGI. Trimming removed 2 bases from V and 7 bases from J, with 12 bases in between. The CDR3 protein is CASSYKWEPEQYF. The CDR3 DNA reads as TGTGCCAGCAGTTACAAATGGGAGCCGGAGCAGTACTTC.

V usage is TRBV2 and J usage is TRBJ1-5, with TRBD1 matching over 9 bases. J lost 4 bases, V lost 0 bases, and 7 bases had no gene match. Germline assignment: CDR1 SNHLY and CDR2 FYNNEI. The CDR3 runs to 17 residues. CDR3 DNA sequence: TGTGCCAGCAGTGAAGCCTTGGGACAGGGTCATAATCAGCCCCAGCATTTT. It encodes CASSEALGQGHNQPQHF.

This chain connects TRBV7-9 to TRBJ2-2; 12 nucleotides agree with TRBD2. J gave up 2 bases and V 2 bases, and 6 bases lay outside the gene matches. The germline V gene has CDR1 SEHNR and CDR2 FQNEAQ (reference sequence). The CDR3 totals 18 residues. CDR3 sequence reads: CASSLLRLAGANTGELFF. CDR3 nucleotides: TGTGCCAGCAGCTTACTGAGACTAGCGGGGGCCAACACCGGGGAGCTGTTTTTT.

The chain carries TRBV15 and TRBJ1-4; 9 bases are a match to TRBD1. Germline V gene lookup returns CDR1 LNHNV and CDR2 YYDKDF (reference sequence). The J segment lost 5 bases and the V segment lost 0 bases, leaving 7 bases of the junction unmatched. The CDR3 spans 17 residues. The DNA for the CDR3 is TGTGCCACCAGCAGAGATCTCTCAGGACAGGGGAATGAAAAACTGTTTTTT. Protein sequence: CATSRDLSGQGNEKLFF.

The CDR3 bases are TGTGCCAGCAGCTCGGGACAGCCCTACGAGCAGTACTTC. Translated, it gives CASSSGQPYEQYF. The V gene is TRBV7-9, the J gene TRBJ2-7; TRBD1 matches at 7 bases. J lost 2 bases, V lost 4 bases, and 2 bases had no gene match. The CDR3 is 13 amino acids. The germline CDR1 and CDR2 sequences are SEHNR and FQNEAQ (reference sequence). The full variable domain, with the rest looked up from reference TRBV7-9 and TRBJ2-7, is DTGVSQNPRHKITKRGQNVTFRCDPISEHNRLYWYRQTLGQGPEFLTYFQNEAQLEKSRLLSDRFSAERPKGSFSTLEIQRTEQGDSAMYLCASSSGQPYEQYFGPGTRLTVT.

This clone has a single count. J is TRBJ2-5 and V is TRBV6-6, with 8 bases lining up with TRBD2. The germline V gene encodes CDR1 MNHNY and CDR2 SVGAGI (reference sequence). J gave up 4 bases and V 0 bases, and 7 bases lay outside the gene matches. This CDR3 spans 16 amino acids. CDR3 nucleotides: TGTGCCAGCAGTTACTCGATGAGCGGGGGAGGAGAGACCCAGTACTTC. Encoded protein: CASSYSMSGGGETQYF.

The chain is built from TRBV18 and TRBJ2-7, with 8 bases aligning to TRBD1. J was trimmed by 5 bases and V by 6 bases; bases with no gene match: 3. Germline-derived CDR1 and CDR2 are KGHSH and LQKENI. There are 12 residues in the CDR3. The CDR3 region has the DNA TGTGCCAGCTCTCCGGACAGGGACGAGCAGTACTTC. This gives the protein CASSPDRDEQYF. The entire variable domain, with the rest obtained from reference TRBV18 and TRBJ2-7, is as follows: NAGVMQNPRHLVRRRGQEARLRCSPMKGHSHVYWYRQLPEEGLKFMVYLQKENIIDESGMPKERFSAEFPKEGPSILRIQQVVRGDSAAYFCASSPDRDEQYFGPGTRLTVT.

This clone appeared once. The rearrangement links TRBV2 to TRBJ1-2; the D gene is possibly TRBD1 (6 bases). Germline CDR1 is SNHLY and CDR2 is FYNNEI. V lost 9 bases to trimming and J lost 3 bases, with 17 bases between them. The length of the CDR3 is 14 residues. The CDR3 is CASERGTTYYGYTF. DNA for the CDR3: TGTGCCAGTGAAAGGGGGACGACGTACTATGGCTACACCTTC.

The chain employs TRBV19 and TRBJ1-1; D ambiguous. CDR3 length: 14 residues. The germline V and J ends were trimmed by 6 bases and 0 bases, with 11 bases remaining between them. CDR1 is LNHDA, CDR2 SQIVND, per germline (reference sequence). The CDR3 is CASRRQSMNTEAFF. The CDR3 coding sequence is TGTGCCAGTAGACGCCAAAGCATGAACACTGAAGCTTTCTTT. Full variable domain (rest looked up from reference TRBV19 and TRBJ1-1): DGGITQSPKYLFRKEGQNVTLSCEQNLNHDAMYWYRQDPGQGLRLIYYSQIVNDFQKGDIAEGYSVSREKKESFPLTVTSAQKNPTAFYLCASRRQSMNTEAFFGQGTRLTVV.

The chain is built from TRBV15 and TRBJ1-5; TRBD1 matches 7 bases. Germline values: CDR1 LNHNV, CDR2 YYDKDF (reference sequence). The CDR3 spans 16 residues. V lost 3 bases and J lost 5; bases outside the gene matches: 10. The CDR3, as DNA: TGTGCCACCAGCAGCCTAGAGTCTACAGGGGATCAGCCCCAGCATTTT. Translation gives CATSSLESTGDQPQHF.

The J gene is TRBJ2-3, the V gene TRBV5-8; D perhaps matches TRBD1 (6 bases). The CDR3 loop spans 14 amino acids. V dropped 2 bases and J dropped 2 bases, with 9 bases sitting between them. Germline CDR1 SGHTS, CDR2 YDEGEE. The CDR3 DNA is TGTGCCAGCAGCTTAGGGGGAGCCACAGATACGCAGTATTTT. Translation: CASSLGGATDTQYF.